The 10 T cell receptor beta chains given below trace back to one sample, sequenced in a study of cytomegalovirus exposure and HLA in healthy donors (dated by TCRdb to about 2017). Libraries came from the immunoSEQ multiplex PCR assay. Entries here come from immuneACCESS through TCRdb and include only in-frame sequences with V and J called. Some clones fail to appear in such tables; in the studies checked, an unresolved V gene covers under half of the shortfall, and the cause of the remainder is unknown. In all, the sample holds around 300,000 clones, and more than 75% of those were seen once. Of the sample, about 0.99% falls within the top ten clones. Sequences were obtained from PBMCs. The source is a young woman in good health and CMV-seronegative.

The gene calls are TRBV19 and TRBJ2-7, with D perhaps TRBD1 (5 bases). The germline gives CDR1 LNHDA, CDR2 SQIVND (reference sequence). The V and J ends lost 9 bases and 3 bases respectively, with 18 bases between them. CDR3 length equals 14 residues. The CDR3 loop is CASSLGADVYEQYF. As DNA, the CDR3 is TGTGCCAGCTCCCTAGGGGCGGATGTCTACGAGCAGTACTTC.

The rearrangement uses TRBV7-2 and TRBJ2-7; perhaps TRBD1 as D (5 bases). V lost 1 base to trimming and J lost 3 bases, with 10 bases between them. CDR1 is SGHTA and CDR2 is FQGNSA in the germline V gene. The CDR3 has 14 amino acids. The CDR3 here is CASSLGQLDYEQYF. DNA for the CDR3: TGTGCCAGCAGCTTAGGACAGCTAGACTACGAGCAGTACTTC.

The rearrangement links TRBV5-1 to TRBJ2-7; D is possibly TRBD2 (5 bases). With 7 bases removed from V and 7 bases from J, the gap between germline ends came to 18 bases. The length of the CDR3 is 13 residues. CDR1 is SGHRS and CDR2 is YFSETQ in the germline V gene. The CDR3 protein is CASRSVAFKEQYF. In DNA form, the CDR3 reads TGCGCCAGCCGATCGGTAGCGTTCAAGGAGCAGTACTTC.

V and J are TRBV5-4 and TRBJ2-2; 9 bases fit TRBD2. Germline-derived CDR1 and CDR2 are SGHNT and YYREEE (reference sequence). The CDR3 contains 15 residues. J gave up 3 bases and V 3 bases, and 3 bases lay outside the gene matches. CDR3 residues: CASSSGLAYTGELFF. CDR3 bases: TGTGCCAGCAGCTCGGGACTAGCATACACCGGGGAGCTGTTTTTT.

CDR3 coding DNA: TGTGCCAGCAGTTTATTCGGACTAGCGGGAGTCGAGCAGTACTTC. Its translation is CASSLFGLAGVEQYF. This chain connects TRBV28 to TRBJ2-7; 13 bases are shared with TRBD2. Germline V lookup: CDR1 MDHEN, CDR2 SYDVKM. The CDR3 totals 15 residues. V was pared by 1 base and J by 6 bases, with 3 bases of the junction left unmatched.

This clone is a singleton in its sample. The DNA of the CDR3 is TGTGCCAGCAGTTACTCGCAGGGGCAGACTGAAGCTTTCTTT. This gives the protein CASSYSQGQTEAFF. The rearrangement joins TRBV6-6 to TRBJ1-1, with TRBD1 as a possible D gene (6 bases). CDR3 size: 14 residues. V shed 0 bases and J shed 5 bases, with 10 bases lying between them. Germline V gene sequence: CDR1 MNHNY, CDR2 SVGAGI (reference sequence).

The V call is TRBV27, the J call TRBJ1-2, with D tentatively TRBD1 (6 bases). Germline lookup yields CDR1 MNHEY and CDR2 SMNVEV (reference sequence). This CDR3 has 14 residues. V was cut by 2 bases and J by 4 bases, with 11 bases left in between. Written as DNA, the CDR3 is TGTGCCAGCAGTTTACTGGGGGGGGCCTATGGCTACACCTTC. Translation: CASSLLGGAYGYTF.

The chain is built from TRBV28 and TRBJ2-7, with D possibly being TRBD1 (5 bases). Trimming stripped 2 bases from V and 3 bases from J, with 8 bases between. Germline loops: CDR1 MDHEN, CDR2 SYDVKM. This CDR3 region has 13 residues. This chain's CDR3 is CASSLPDSYEQYF. CDR3 DNA: TGTGCCAGCAGTTTACCCGACAGCTACGAGCAGTACTTC.

The CDR3 DNA sequence: TGCGCCAGCAGCCTCGGGTCTGGGGCCAACGTCCTGACTTTC. Residues: CASSLGSGANVLTF. This chain uses TRBV5-1 with TRBJ2-6, with unresolved D. Between the trimmed V and J ends, which lost 4 bases and 1 base, there was a span of 6 bases. The CDR3 runs 14 residues. From germline, CDR1 is SGHRS and CDR2 YFSETQ.

The chain joins TRBV28 to TRBJ1-2, with D possibly matching TRBD1 (6 bases). The CDR3 length is 16 residues. Germline V gives CDR1 MDHEN, CDR2 SYDVKM. As DNA, the CDR3 is TGTGCTCTACAATCTAGGGGGGGGCTACGGGGTCAAGGCTACACCTTC. As protein: CALQSRGGLRGQGYTF.